The 16 T cell receptor beta chains below all came from one sample that was sequenced in a study of blood T cell repertoires in COVID-19. Clones were read by immunoSEQ multiplex PCR, and TCRdb kept only the in-frame ones, dropping some. The repertoire consists of 200,000 to 300,000 clones, with 84% occurring once and the leading ten covering approximately 2%. Material: peripheral blood. All receptors come from a man aged 35 to 55 who had recovered from COVID-19.

The CDR3 sequence is CASSRDRGALETQYF. The CDR3 DNA reads as TGTGCCAGCAGCAGGGACAGGGGAGCGTTAGAGACCCAGTACTTC. This chain joins TRBV27 and TRBJ2-5; 10 bases are shared with TRBD1. CDR1 and CDR2 (germline): MNHEY, SMNVEV (reference sequence). V dropped 6 bases and J dropped 4; count of bases not matched to a gene: 8. The CDR3 runs 15 residues.

The chain has TRBV6-6 and TRBJ1-4, with 8 bases that match TRBD1. V lost 3 bases and J lost 6; bases outside the gene matches: 3. CDR1 and CDR2 (germline): MNHNY, SVGAGI (reference sequence). The CDR3 has 14 amino acids. The CDR3: CASSYQGAYEKLFF. CDR3 DNA sequence: TGTGCCAGCAGTTATCAGGGGGCTTATGAAAAACTGTTTTTT.

Note on this clone: The same CDR3 can be traced to other DNA sequences in this sample. The chain has TRBV18 and TRBJ1-1, with a possible D match to TRBD1 (6 bases). The CDR3 has 15 residues. Germline values: CDR1 KGHSH, CDR2 LQKENI. The V end was cut by 3 bases, the J end by 3 bases, with 14 bases between. As DNA, the CDR3 is TGTGCCAGCTCACCCGGGGGGGCACGGGACACTGAAGCTTTCTTT. Residues: CASSPGGARDTEAFF.

This clone came up once. One end of the junction is discordant with germline, which a read error may explain. The V and J genes are TRBV10-3 and TRBJ2-6; a possible D gene is TRBD2 (5 bases). The germline gives CDR1 ENHRY, CDR2 SYGVKD. The CDR3 spans 17 residues. CDR3 in amino acids: CAISESRASSVANVLTF. CDR3 sequence (DNA): TGTGCCATCAGTGAGTCGAGGGCATCTTCTGTGGCCAACGTCCTGACTTTC.

The chain links TRBV19 to TRBJ2-7, with 9 bases lining up with TRBD2. CDR3 length: 17 amino acids. The V gene end was trimmed by 3 bases and the J gene end by 5 bases; junction bases not matched to a gene: 14. Germline CDR1 reads LNHDA; CDR2 reads SQIVND (reference sequence). The CDR3 sequence is CASSIWGPASGVHEQYF. The CDR3 DNA sequence: TGTGCCAGTAGTATTTGGGGACCGGCTAGCGGGGTTCACGAGCAGTACTTC.

The rearrangement links TRBV6-5 to TRBJ1-5; weak D call: TRBD1 (6 bases). The V gene's germline CDR1 is MNHEY and CDR2 SVGAGI. This CDR3 has 13 amino acids. Trimming pared 2 bases from V and 7 bases from J, leaving 9 bases between. CDR3 nucleotide sequence: TGTGCCAGCAGTTACACTCAGGGGCAGCCCCAGCATTTT. Its protein product is CASSYTQGQPQHF.

The chain is built from TRBV4-3 and TRBJ2-1; weak D call: TRBD1 (5 bases). The CDR3 spans 15 residues. Per the germline V gene, CDR1 is LGHNA and CDR2 is YSLEER. Trimming removed 1 base at V and 10 bases at J, with 17 bases between. The CDR3 region is CASSQGGLGRREQFF. The CDR3 bases are TGCGCCAGCAGCCAAGGGGGCCTGGGGCGCCGGGAGCAGTTCTTC.

The chain uses TRBV18 and TRBJ1-2; 9 bases agree with TRBD1. J gave up 8 bases and V 2 bases, and 6 bases lay outside the gene matches. This CDR3 has 14 residues. In germline, CDR1 is KGHSH, CDR2 LQKENI. CDR3 nucleotide sequence: TGTGCCAGCTCACCAAGGGGACAGGGCGAGGGCTACACCTTC. Its translation: CASSPRGQGEGYTF.

The chain combines TRBV19 with TRBJ1-6; D is ambiguous. The V end lost 3 bases, the J end lost 0 bases, and 9 bases lay between the germline ends. Germline CDR1 reads LNHDA; CDR2 reads SQIVND (reference sequence). There are 16 residues in the CDR3. The CDR3 loop reads CASSMYGSSYNSPLHF. CDR3 coding DNA: TGTGCCAGTAGTATGTACGGGAGCTCCTATAATTCACCCCTCCACTTT.

This clone was detected only once. Here the CDR3 DNA reads TGTGCCAGCAGTTTCGGGACAGGCTCCTACGAGCAGTACTTC. It translates to CASSFGTGSYEQYF. The V call is TRBV27, the J call TRBJ2-7; 8 positions agree with TRBD1. Trimming cost V 3 bases and J 0 bases; bases outside gene matches: 1. CDR1 and CDR2 (germline): MNHEY, SMNVEV (reference sequence). The CDR3 loop spans 14 amino acids.

This chain joins TRBV12-3 or TRBV12-4 and TRBJ1-1; possible D gene TRBD1, 5 bases. Deletions cut 5 bases from V and 8 bases from J, with 12 bases between. This CDR3 is built from 12 residues. The CDR3 here is CASSQGFWEAFF. CDR3 DNA: TGTGCCAGCAGTCAGGGTTTTTGGGAAGCTTTCTTT.

The V call is TRBV10-2, the J call TRBJ1-5; D is ambiguous. The CDR3 spans 14 residues. V shed 4 bases and J shed 2 bases, with 9 bases lying between them. The V gene's germline CDR1 is WSHSY and CDR2 SAAADI. For the CDR3, the DNA is TGCGCCAGCAGTGGAGGTGGCGGCAATCAGCCCCAGCATTTT. Encoded protein: CASSGGGGNQPQHF.

V is TRBV20-1 and J is TRBJ2-7, with TRBD1 identical over 7 bases. Germline V lookup: CDR1 DFQATT, CDR2 SNEGSKA (reference sequence). CDR3 length equals 12 residues. After removal of 3 bases from V and 13 bases from J, the junction contained 12 bases not matched to a gene. CDR3 sequence: CSASEGDSMGYF. In nucleotides, the CDR3 is TGCAGTGCTAGTGAGGGGGACAGTATGGGATACTTC.

DNA of the CDR3: TGTGCCAGCAGGATTTCTAGTCAAGAGACCCAGTACTTC. This gives the protein CASRISSQETQYF. V usage is TRBV12-3 or TRBV12-4 and J usage is TRBJ2-5; no firm D call. This CDR3 spans 13 amino acids. V lost 6 bases and J lost 2, with 10 bases in between.

The CDR3 loop reads CASSLVAVSYTF. The CDR3 region has the DNA TGTGCCAGCAGCTTAGTGGCAGTTAGCTACACCTTC. The chain combines TRBV7-2 with TRBJ1-2; D uncertain. Per germline, CDR1 SGHTA and CDR2 FQGNSA. The CDR3 totals 12 residues. V lost 1 base to trimming and J lost 9 bases, with 9 bases between them. The whole variable domain, remainder taken from reference TRBV7-2 and TRBJ1-2, is GAGVSQSPSNKVTEKGKDVELRCDPISGHTALYWYRQSLGQGLEFLIYFQGNSAPDKSGLPSDRFSAERTGGSVSTLTIQRTQQEDSAVYLCASSLVAVSYTFGSGTRLTVV.

The chain has TRBV13 and TRBJ2-3; 9 bases map to TRBD2. Germline V gene data show CDR1 as PRHDT and CDR2 as FYEKMQ (reference sequence). This CDR3 spans 12 amino acids. V trimming: 0 bases; J trimming: 15 bases; junction bases outside the gene matches: 4. CDR3 DNA sequence: TGTGCCAGCAGCTTAGGTGGACTAGCGAATTATTTT. This sequence encodes CASSLGGLANYF. The full variable domain, completed using reference TRBV13 and TRBJ2-3, is AAGVIQSPRHLIKEKRETATLKCYPIPRHDTVYWYQQGPGQDPQFLISFYEKMQSDKGSIPDRFSAQQFSDYHSELNMSSLELGDSALYFCASSLGGLANYFGPGTRLTVL.